This T cell receptor (beta chain) comes out of a study of tumor-infiltrating lymphocytes in primary liver carcinoma. Study information: The patients included men and women who were aged 30 to 69 years. The study obtained roughly 3.5 to 8 million productive TCRbeta reads per sample, similar across tissue types. Whole-study results and caveats: Tumor-adjacent and tumor-blood pairs showed less overlap than tumor region pairs.

The germline V and J ends were trimmed by 0 bases and 8 bases, with 13 bases remaining between them. The CDR3 runs to 14 residues. Germline V gene sequence: CDR1 LGHNA, CDR2 YSLEER. Reverse transcription of roughly 0.45 ug total RNA with a constant-region primer produced TCR beta cDNA. ARM-PCR was slightly modified, and three nested multiplex PCR rounds with it gave rise to the TCR beta libraries. For about 11 cycles apiece, the opening two PCR rounds ran with TRBV1-TRBV30 forward primers and a C-beta reverse primer. MiXCR, run by TCRdb on the multiplex PCR reads, gives a single entry per CDR3 protein. The sample carries about 320,000 distinct CDR3 sequences, roughly 60% recorded once. The sample holds many counts of this clonotype. Its cognate antigen is unknown. Extraction also yielded germline DNA, while blood RNA was obtained from unsorted whole blood. There were only treatment-naive patients, all with chronic HBV infection.

The chain carries TRBV4-3 and TRBJ1-2; D is possibly TRBD1 (6 bases). Sequenced: peripheral blood. This TCR came from a man in his forties or fifties with primary liver carcinoma and hepatitis B virus infection. The CDR3, as DNA: TGCGCCAGCAGCCAAGATTCAGGGGTTGGGGGCTACACCTTC. Translating it yields CASSQDSGVGGYTF.